The entry below gives a single TCR beta chain sequence along with its context. TCR sequencing used cDNA made by reverse transcription of extracted RNA. Repertoires were generated with immunoSEQ multiplex PCR, while TCRdb's copy carries only in-frame clones and drops some. The table lists over 150,000 clones, less than 70% of them singletons. These data are taken from a study of CD8+ T cells in alopecia areata. Treatment meaning: oral pan-JAK inhibitor, 5-10 mg twice daily. This CDR3 has 13 residues. V was shortened by 0 bases and J by 6 bases, with 8 bases between the two germline ends. Germline V gives CDR1 MGHRA, CDR2 YSYEKL.

The source was CD4+ T cells sorted from blood, collected at week 24, from a patient treated with tofacitinib. The V call is TRBV4-1, the J call TRBJ1-1; D possibly corresponds to TRBD1 (6 bases). The receptor's source is a human donor with alopecia areata. Here the CDR3 reads CASSQDRGPEAFF. The CDR3 coding sequence is TGCGCCAGCAGCCAAGACAGGGGCCCTGAAGCTTTCTTT.